This record looks at one TCR beta chain sequence and its context. The data were taken from a study of metastatic and nonmetastatic thyroid tumors. From germline, CDR1 is GTSNPN and CDR2 SVGIG (reference sequence). CDR3 length: 11 amino acids. Deletions cut 0 bases from V and 5 bases from J, with 5 bases between. There were no patients who had received any treatment before thyroid surgery. TCRdb redid the clone calls on the PCR reads using MiXCR. This table has about 47,000 clones, under 25% appearing once. Material for sequencing was blood. The chain carries TRBV30 and TRBJ2-7; D remains unclear. The receptor was derived from a male donor with papillary thyroid cancer or a benign thyroid nodule (not recorded which). Some clones in this sample may be carry-over from other donors' samples. The CDR3 nucleotides are TGTGCCTGGAGTGTTAATCACGAGCAGTACTTC. It specifies CAWSVNHEQYF.